This entry features one T cell receptor (beta chain) sequence. Its antigen is not known. The sample belongs to a study of chemoradiotherapy in HPV16-positive cancers. General study findings and limits: HPV-responsive T-cell expansion during chemoradiotherapy was linked to improved recurrence-free survival in HPV16-positive patients.

The CDR3 runs to 14 residues. Germline CDR1 SGHDT, CDR2 YYEEEE. V lost 2 bases, J lost 9 bases, and 5 bases stayed unmatched. Over chemoradiotherapy, repertoires were sampled more than once. Libraries were prepared by immunoSEQ multiplex PCR; TCRdb keeps only in-frame clonotypes and omits some of them. The sample includes approximately 15,000 clones, just under 80% of them seen just once. The chain couples TRBV5-6 to TRBJ2-1, with TRBD1 matching 10 bases. The specimen was collected from a patient who underwent chemoradiotherapy. The source of this sequence is a human donor with HPV-associated anogenital cancer. CDR3 nucleotides: TGTGCCAGCAGCTTCGGGACAGGGGCTCGTGAGCAGTTCTTC. Translated, it gives CASSFGTGAREQFF. The entire variable domain, with the rest obtained from reference TRBV5-6 and TRBJ2-1, is as follows: DAGVTQSPTHLIKTRGQQVTLRCSPKSGHDTVSWYQQALGQGPQFIFQYYEEEERQRGNFPDRFSGHQFPNYSSELNVNALLLGDSALYLCASSFGTGAREQFFGPGTRLTVL.